The text below deals with one TCR beta chain. Authors' processing steps: Scientists estimated how many nucleated cells there were by amplifying reference gene primers. Profiling relied on immunoSEQ multiplex PCR, and the TCRdb table lists in-frame clones only, not all of them. V and J calls and clone size are given by that table; D and trimming were obtained from the DNA. The sample carries approximately 200,000 clones, 80% to 90% recorded once. This entry belongs to a study of blood T cell repertoires in COVID-19. The trim removed 4 bases at V and 0 bases at J, leaving 10 bases unmatched. The germline V gene encodes CDR1 SGHNT and CDR2 YYREEE (reference sequence). The CDR3 sequence is 17 residues long. Allocation to cohorts depended on clinical history reported by the participants. Cohort 3 recovered donors had two negative PCRs, clearance, or symptom resolution.

The source of this sequence is a man younger than 40 who had recovered from COVID-19. The specimen sequenced was PBMCs or T cells enriched from blood (not recorded which). The rearrangement links TRBV5-4 to TRBJ1-1, with 9 positions matching TRBD1. DNA for the CDR3: TGTGCCAGCAGCAAGGTCCCGGGACAGGGAATGAACACTGAAGCTTTCTTT. The encoded protein is CASSKVPGQGMNTEAFF.